This T cell receptor (beta chain) was identified during a study of blood T cell repertoires in COVID-19. Trimming took 3 bases from V and 8 from J, leaving 10 bases between them. CDR1 MGHDK and CDR2 SYGVNS come from the germline V gene. The CDR3 spans 12 residues. Per the authors' pipeline: Amplification of reference gene primers was used by the study to estimate nucleated cell counts. Using immunoSEQ multiplex PCR, the repertoire was profiled, and TCRdb retains in-frame clones only, with some absent. The D gene and trimming were derived from the DNA, and the V and J assignments and clone size from that table. The sample carries about 400,000 clones, about 90% recorded once. Researchers sorted participants into cohorts using their self-reported clinical history.

The specimen was PBMCs or T cells enriched from blood (not recorded which). V usage is TRBV25-1 and J usage is TRBJ1-2; D is ambiguous. The sequence was obtained from a woman aged 18-35 years with acute COVID-19. The CDR3 is CASSDWVRGYTF. The CDR3 nucleotides are TGTGCCAGCAGTGATTGGGTGCGGGGCTACACCTTC.